The T cell receptor (beta chain) under discussion was sequenced for a study of blood T cell repertoires in COVID-19. This CDR3 contains 15 residues. Germline V lookup: CDR1 SGHRS, CDR2 YFSETQ. Trimming cost V 4 bases and J 0 bases, with 13 bases left between them. TCRdb keeps only in-frame clones here, not all; method: immunoSEQ multiplex PCR. The sample has roughly 200,000 clones, 87% seen once. This TCR was sampled from a man aged 55 to 70 with active or convalescent COVID-19. The chain joins TRBV5-1 to TRBJ1-1, with a weak D call TRBD1 (5 bases). The sample taken for sequencing was peripheral blood. CDR3 bases: TGCGCCAGCAGCCAGTCTTCAGGGTTGAACACTGAAGCTTTCTTT. Protein product: CASSQSSGLNTEAFF.